What follows describes a single T cell receptor (beta chain). The specificity of this receptor is unknown. Per-base quality was not reported, and no clone a single base away is much larger than it. The data belong to a study of cytomegalovirus exposure and HLA in healthy donors (dated 2017 in TCRdb). In terms of the full investigation: According to an earlier analysis of around 600 of the donors, 150 million to 200 million T cells yielded approximately 120 million unique TCR beta sequences and 250 to 350 Gb of sequence data. Alongside the repertoire data, information on donor age, sex, ethnicity and CMV serostatus was compiled. An earlier analysis of roughly 600 of the donors used high-throughput TCR beta sequencing to judge whether each TCR beta V gene segment behaved as functional or pseudogenic. Along with the roughly 700-subject first cohort, a separate validation cohort of about 110 different subjects was used. To predict cytomegalovirus infection status, the study brought together high-throughput TCR immunosequencing, statistical association of individual TCRs with disease status, and machine learning. Typing coverage differed by locus: A, B, C, DRB1 and DQB1 were typed in about 620-640 donors, DQA1 in 522, DPA1 in nearly 610, and DPB1 in approximately 450. Roughly five DR-DQ haplotypes were handled as single units for association and clustering, since linkage in the cohort was strong. Among the approximately 430 genotyped donors, roughly 80% belonged to the genetic ancestry cluster associated with self-reported Caucasian donors. The aim of the study was to test whether cataloging public T cell receptors could identify signatures of past pathogen exposure. All discovery cohort repertoires had been generated on a single sequencing platform. Across roughly 420 genotyped donors of the cohort, an average of about 240,000 unique TCR beta nucleotide sequences per donor were sequenced, and around 19% of those sequences were non-productive. Both class I and class II loci were covered by HLA typing, at four-digit resolution. Rather than drawing on any new phenotypic data, the later analysis identified candidate immune exposures from TCR beta sequences and the way those sequences occurred across donors. A later analysis re-analyzed previously published TCR beta repertoires from roughly 690 donors and added high-resolution HLA genotyping to study TCR occurrence patterns. An early release that covered several hundred HLA-typed donors contained around 330 gigabases of sequencing data and tens of millions of unique TCR sequences. The T cell repertoires of some 670 subjects were profiled by immunosequencing and related to cytomegalovirus serostatus. Genome-wide SNP genotypes for about 60% of the roughly 700 donors were used in a later genetic analysis, which treated that subset as a discovery cohort.

The research as a whole found: A later genetic analysis reported fewer N-insertions in productive TCRs among donors in an Asian-associated ancestry cluster than the approximately 700-donor mean. A total of about 150 TCR beta chains were listed by the study as associated with cytomegalovirus. When HLA alleles, especially DR and DQ, strongly co-occurred, attributing TCR associations to individual alleles was difficult. A group of highly shared sequence variants was considered likely to be a technical artifact of the sequencing pipeline. An association between a missense DCLRE1C variant and V-gene and J-gene trimming of TCR beta chains was found in a later genetic analysis and replicated in an independent cohort. The cohort was sequenced for TCR beta chains only, and without alpha or paired-chain data the features that could be detected were limited. The earlier analysis of about 600 of the donors excluded about 16 rarely observed V segments, including chromosome 9 orphons, because counts were too low. In a later analysis, HLA-associated TCR beta chains were found to be more clonally expanded and to have lower generation probabilities than equally common non-associated chains. At a false discovery rate of 0.05, a later analysis linked fewer than 20,000 TCR beta sequences to specific HLA alleles. Correlated functional status among segregating V segments might reflect linkage disequilibrium, but an unknown experimental factor could not be ruled out. The presence/absence analyses assumed that sequencing depth was roughly uniform across donors, and that assumption may not be true. A further reported finding was that TCR beta sequences accurately predicted the HLA-A and HLA-B alleles for most subjects in the first cohort. An earlier analysis of approximately 500 of the donors showed that most TCR beta V segments appeared in productive rearrangements either about 90% or about 30% of the time, which broadly matched IMGT annotations. In vitro tests confirmed that three of the cytomegalovirus-associated TCR beta chains recognize cytomegalovirus antigens. The 87-base-pair reads could not distinguish some IMGT-functional V segments, including TRBV6-2 and TRBV6-3, so those segments were excluded. Immune exposure information for the cohort was limited to CMV serostatus. The authors suggested that the approach could potentially be generalized to other disease states and immunological phenotypes. According to a later analysis, most CMV-associated TCR beta chains appeared to be HLA-restricted, and the HLA associations seemed to be driven largely by CMV exposure. A later analysis reported that several top co-occurrence clusters appeared linked to parvovirus B19, influenza, CMV and Epstein-Barr virus. Most TCR sequences were observed very rarely across donors, whereas some public TCRs were present in many individuals. The classifier was reported to diagnose cytomegalovirus status with high specificity and sensitivity in both the original and validation cohorts. According to a later analysis, TCR association rates differed among HLA loci, with DRB1 alleles showing the most associated TCRs and HLA-C alleles showing the fewest. Because HLA typing was unavailable for some donors at each locus, only the typed subset was used in association tests.

Library preparation used the immunoSEQ multiplex PCR assay. The multiplex PCR relied on a mix of 60 forward primers for TCR Vbeta segments and 13 reverse primers for TCR Jbeta segments. The CDR3 region of rearranged TCR beta genes was amplified from genomic DNA by a multiplex PCR assay. The Illumina HiSeq System was used to sequence the amplified TCR beta libraries as 87-base-pair reads. The published analysis was carried out like this. A later analysis counted tens of millions of unique TCR beta chains across the 640 or so repertoires, and approximately 11 million of these chains were shared by at least two donors. Raw reads were error-corrected and collapsed into unique sequences by a nearest-neighbor algorithm in which closely related sequences were merged to remove PCR and sequencing errors. To assign V, D and J gene segments, CDR3 sequences were aligned to IMGT reference sequences. For a sequence to be retained, at least a six-nucleotide match to both a V gene segment and a J gene segment was required. Rearrangements were classified as productive when the CDR3 lacked stop codons and remained in frame with V and J, and all other rearrangements were classified as non-productive. Following IMGT convention, CDR3 was defined as the stretch from the second conserved V-encoded cysteine up to the conserved J-encoded phenylalanine. Sequences without an unambiguous match to a single V gene segment were excluded from the earlier analysis of about 600 of the donors. An earlier analysis of a few hundred of the donors classified V segments as functional when productive rearrangements were above 56.7% and as segregating when the standard deviation between donors was above 5%. A statistical classification framework was developed to diagnose cytomegalovirus status using the catalog of TCR beta chain sequences. In a later analysis, TCR nucleotide sequences were compared against IMGT/GENE-DB human TR gene sequences so that V and J genes could be assigned. The TCRdist pipeline was used in a later analysis to assign CDR3 sequences and most-parsimonious VDJ recombination scenarios. In a later analysis, every TCR beta chain was defined by the combination of its CDR3 amino acid sequence and its V-gene family, and reads without a unique V-gene family were dropped. A later analysis removed 550 to 650 highly shared, low-generation-probability nucleotide sequences to deal with suspected cross-contamination and a sequencing artifact. In a later analysis, a clonal expansion index for each public chain was calculated from normalized within-repertoire ranks of inferred template counts. Generation probabilities in a later analysis came from a VDJ recombination model fitted to out-of-frame rearrangements, and those results were checked against IGoR. In a later analysis, hypergeometric tests were used to score TCR-TCR, TCR-HLA and TCR-CMV co-occurrence, with a repertoire-size bias correction applied to TCR pairs. False discovery rates were estimated in a later analysis by permuting HLA or CMV assignments 20 times. In a later analysis, co-occurring TCRs were grouped using DBSCAN, and TCRdist sequence similarity was added for clustering within HLA-allele-positive subsets. Repertoires with fewer than 30,000 or more than 120,000 public chains were left out of co-occurrence clustering, as were five repertoires with anomalous nucleotide sharing. TCRdb retrieved this table from immuneACCESS and kept in-frame rearrangements only. Not all clones are present; in checked studies, unresolved V genes account for under half, and no reason is known for the remainder. That table gives V, J and clone size, and the DNA gave D and trimming. For this sample the table gives 100,000 to 150,000 clones, of which more than 60% were detected only once. Approximately 1.7% of the sample comes from the top ten.

There are 14 amino acids in the CDR3, from cysteine to phenylalanine inclusive. Just CDR3 DNA is preserved here, 42 bases in frame from base 1. Unmatched junction bases come to 3, with V trimmed by 1 base and J by 7 bases. The germline V gene sets CDR1 to SGHTS and CDR2 to YDEGEE. The cohort consisted of hundreds of healthy bone marrow donors. At the time of sampling, every cohort member was nominally healthy, though immune exposures that went unrecorded were likely present. The donor tested CMV seronegative, placing the donor among the 350 to 400 seronegative members of the cohort. Each donor provided a peripheral blood sample, and peripheral blood mononuclear cells were used for TCR beta sequencing. The Qiagen DNeasy Blood Extraction Kit was used to extract genomic DNA from the blood cell samples.

This clonotype was sampled from a woman aged 40 to 55 in good health and CMV-seronegative. Sequencing was done on a sample of PBMCs. This sequence uses TRBV5-8 and TRBJ2-1; the junction holds 9 bases that match TRBD1. The CDR3 region reads CASSLRDRENEQFF. The nucleotides are TGTGCCAGCAGCTTGCGGGACAGGGAGAATGAGCAGTTCTTC.